This T cell receptor (beta chain) appears in the sequencing data of a study of T cells in localized non-small cell lung cancer. Notes on the study in general: Patients showing higher blood T cell density tended to see longer overall survival. A median of around 60 clones ranked among the top 100 in tumor appeared in adjacent lung. Uninvolved adjacent lung showed peak T cell clonality, exceeding tumor.

This clone has only a few counts. The antigen remains unidentified. TCRdb keeps only in-frame clones here, not all; method: immunoSEQ multiplex PCR. Altogether around 2,000 clones are present, less than 30% being singletons, with the ten largest covering about 20%. Trimming stripped 1 base from V and 1 base from J, with 8 bases between. This CDR3 has 15 amino acids. Germline loops: CDR1 SGHRS, CDR2 YFSETQ. Adjacent lung lacking atypia came from at least 2 cm beyond the tumor margin. The sequence was obtained from a male donor at least 60 years old with stage I lung adenocarcinoma. Sequencing used normal lung tissue next to the tumor, obtained before any cancer treatment. This chain joins TRBV5-1 and TRBJ2-2; the D gene is possibly TRBD1 (6 bases). The CDR3 protein is CASSLTQGNTGELFF. In nucleotides, the CDR3 is TGCGCCAGCAGCTTGACACAGGGGAACACCGGGGAGCTGTTTTTT.